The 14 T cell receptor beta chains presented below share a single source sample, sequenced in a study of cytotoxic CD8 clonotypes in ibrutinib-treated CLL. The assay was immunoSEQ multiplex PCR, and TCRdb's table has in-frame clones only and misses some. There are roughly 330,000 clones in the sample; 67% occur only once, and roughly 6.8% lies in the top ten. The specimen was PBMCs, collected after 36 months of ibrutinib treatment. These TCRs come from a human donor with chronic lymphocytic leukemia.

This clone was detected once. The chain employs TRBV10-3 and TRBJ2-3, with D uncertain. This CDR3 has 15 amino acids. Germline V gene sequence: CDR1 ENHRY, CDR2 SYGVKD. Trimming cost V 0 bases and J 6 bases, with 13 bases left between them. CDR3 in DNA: TGTGCCATCAGTGAGTCTGGCGCCGGTGGGGATACGCAGTATTTT. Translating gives CAISESGAGGDTQYF.

The CDR3 region has the DNA TGTGCCAGTTTGGATTTTAACTATGGCTACACCTTC. It encodes CASLDFNYGYTF. The V and J genes are TRBV19 and TRBJ1-2; D remains unclear. The CDR3 consists of 12 residues. CDR1 and CDR2 (germline): LNHDA, SQIVND (reference sequence). V lost 8 bases and J 1 base, leaving 8 bases between the germline ends.

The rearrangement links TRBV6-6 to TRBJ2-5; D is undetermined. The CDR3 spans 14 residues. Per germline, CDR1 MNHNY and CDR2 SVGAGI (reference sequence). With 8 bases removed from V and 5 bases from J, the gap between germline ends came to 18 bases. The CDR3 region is CASRRRSVKETQYF. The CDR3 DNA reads TGTGCCAGCCGGCGGCGCAGTGTTAAGGAGACCCAGTACTTC.

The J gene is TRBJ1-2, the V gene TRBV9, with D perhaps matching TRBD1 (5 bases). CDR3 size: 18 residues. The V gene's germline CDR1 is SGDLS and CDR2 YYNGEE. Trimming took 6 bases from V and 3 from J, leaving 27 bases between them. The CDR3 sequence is CASTFGDRAEIDHYGYTF. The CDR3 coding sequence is TGTGCCAGCACCTTTGGGGACCGGGCCGAGATCGACCACTATGGCTACACCTTC.

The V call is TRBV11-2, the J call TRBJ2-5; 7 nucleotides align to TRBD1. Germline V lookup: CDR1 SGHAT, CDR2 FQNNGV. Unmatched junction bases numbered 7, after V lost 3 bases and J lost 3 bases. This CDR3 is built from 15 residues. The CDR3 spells CASSLSGTAKETQYF. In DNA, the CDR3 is TGTGCCAGCAGCTTGTCCGGGACAGCAAAAGAGACCCAGTACTTC.

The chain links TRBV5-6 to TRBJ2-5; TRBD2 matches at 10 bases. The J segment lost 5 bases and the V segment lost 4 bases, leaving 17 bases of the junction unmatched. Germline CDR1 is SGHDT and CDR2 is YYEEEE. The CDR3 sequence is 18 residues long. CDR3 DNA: TGTGCCAGCAGCCCCTACTATCAGCGGGAGGGCCGGGTGGAGACCCAGTACTTC. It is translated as CASSPYYQREGRVETQYF.

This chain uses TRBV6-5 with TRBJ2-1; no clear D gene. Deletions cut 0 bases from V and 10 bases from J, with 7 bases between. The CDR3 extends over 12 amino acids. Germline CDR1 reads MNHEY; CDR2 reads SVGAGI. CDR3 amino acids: CASSYSRGEQFF. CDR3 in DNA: TGTGCCAGCAGTTACTCTCGCGGAGAGCAGTTCTTC.

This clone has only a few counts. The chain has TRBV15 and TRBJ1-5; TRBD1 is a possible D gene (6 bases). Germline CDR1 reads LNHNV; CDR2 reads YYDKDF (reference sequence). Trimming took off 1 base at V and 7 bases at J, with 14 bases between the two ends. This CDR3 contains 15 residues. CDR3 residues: CATSRVPGAGQPQHF. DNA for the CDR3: TGTGCCACCAGCAGAGTGCCGGGGGCAGGGCAGCCCCAGCATTTT.

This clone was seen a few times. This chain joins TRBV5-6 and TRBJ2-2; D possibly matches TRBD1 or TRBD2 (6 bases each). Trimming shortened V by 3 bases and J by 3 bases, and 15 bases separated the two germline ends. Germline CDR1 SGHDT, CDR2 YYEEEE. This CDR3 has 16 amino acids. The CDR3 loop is CASSYLSGGHTGELFF. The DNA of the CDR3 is TGTGCCAGCAGCTACTTATCCGGGGGCCACACCGGGGAGCTGTTTTTT. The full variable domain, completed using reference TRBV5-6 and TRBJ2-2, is DAGVTQSPTHLIKTRGQQVTLRCSPKSGHDTVSWYQQALGQGPQFIFQYYEEEERQRGNFPDRFSGHQFPNYSSELNVNALLLGDSALYLCASSYLSGGHTGELFFGEGSRLTVL.

The CDR3 DNA reads as TGTGCCAGCAGCACCAGAAGGATAAGCACAGATACGCAGTATTTT. Protein sequence: CASSTRRISTDTQYF. V is TRBV9 and J is TRBJ2-3; no clear D. Trimming removed 4 bases from V and 0 bases from J, with 12 bases in between. CDR3 length equals 15 residues. The V gene's germline CDR1 is SGDLS and CDR2 YYNGEE.

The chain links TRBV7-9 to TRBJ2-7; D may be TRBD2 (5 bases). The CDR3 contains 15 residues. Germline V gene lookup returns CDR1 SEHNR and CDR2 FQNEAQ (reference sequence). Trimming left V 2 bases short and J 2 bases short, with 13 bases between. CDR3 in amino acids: CASSLWTGGAYEQYF. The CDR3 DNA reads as TGTGCCAGCAGCTTATGGACTGGCGGTGCCTACGAGCAGTACTTC.

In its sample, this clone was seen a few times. The chain's CDR3 is CASSPSGQGVNYGYTF. The DNA of the CDR3 is TGTGCCAGCTCACCATCGGGACAGGGGGTGAACTATGGCTACACCTTC. The chain employs TRBV18 and TRBJ1-2; 11 nucleotides align to TRBD1. The CDR3 totals 16 residues. Germline V CDR1 and CDR2: KGHSH, LQKENI. Trimming removed 2 bases from V and 2 bases from J; junction bases left unmatched: 4.

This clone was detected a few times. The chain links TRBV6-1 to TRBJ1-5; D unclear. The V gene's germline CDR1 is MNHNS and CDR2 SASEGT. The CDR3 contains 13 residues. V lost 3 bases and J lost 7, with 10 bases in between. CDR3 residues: CASSDYGYQPQHF. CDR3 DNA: TGTGCCAGCAGTGATTACGGGTACCAGCCCCAGCATTTT.

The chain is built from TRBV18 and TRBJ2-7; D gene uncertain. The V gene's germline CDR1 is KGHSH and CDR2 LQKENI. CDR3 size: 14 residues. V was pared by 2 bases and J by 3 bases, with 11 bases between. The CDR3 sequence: CASSPSQVVYEQYF. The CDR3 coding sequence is TGTGCCAGCTCACCAAGCCAGGTGGTCTACGAGCAGTACTTC.